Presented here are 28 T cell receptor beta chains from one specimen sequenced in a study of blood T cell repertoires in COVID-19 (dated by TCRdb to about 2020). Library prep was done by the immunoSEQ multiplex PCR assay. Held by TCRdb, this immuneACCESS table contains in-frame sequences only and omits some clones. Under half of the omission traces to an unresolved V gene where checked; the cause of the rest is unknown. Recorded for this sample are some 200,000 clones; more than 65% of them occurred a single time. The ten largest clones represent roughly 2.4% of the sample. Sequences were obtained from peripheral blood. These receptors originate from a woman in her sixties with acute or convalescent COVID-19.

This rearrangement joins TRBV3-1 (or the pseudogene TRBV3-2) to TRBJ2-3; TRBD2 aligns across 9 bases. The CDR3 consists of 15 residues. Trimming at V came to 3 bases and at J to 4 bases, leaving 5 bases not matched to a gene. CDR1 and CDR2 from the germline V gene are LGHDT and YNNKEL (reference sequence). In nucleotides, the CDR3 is TGTGCCAGCAGCCAGTGGGCGGGGGGGCCAGATACGCAGTATTTT. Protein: CASSQWAGGPDTQYF.

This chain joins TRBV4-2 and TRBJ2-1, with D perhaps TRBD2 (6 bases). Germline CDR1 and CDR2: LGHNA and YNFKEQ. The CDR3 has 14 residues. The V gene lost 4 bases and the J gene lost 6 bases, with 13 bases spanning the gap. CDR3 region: CASSRIGDSNEQFF. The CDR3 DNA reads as TGTGCCAGCAGCCGCATCGGGGACTCCAATGAGCAGTTCTTC.

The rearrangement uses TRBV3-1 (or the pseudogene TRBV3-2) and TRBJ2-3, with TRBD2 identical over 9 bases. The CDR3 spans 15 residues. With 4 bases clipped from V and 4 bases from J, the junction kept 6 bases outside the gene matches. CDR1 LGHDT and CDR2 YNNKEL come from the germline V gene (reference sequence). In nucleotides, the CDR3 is TGTGCCAGCAGCCCGGGACTAGCCATAGCAGATACGCAGTATTTT. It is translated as CASSPGLAIADTQYF.

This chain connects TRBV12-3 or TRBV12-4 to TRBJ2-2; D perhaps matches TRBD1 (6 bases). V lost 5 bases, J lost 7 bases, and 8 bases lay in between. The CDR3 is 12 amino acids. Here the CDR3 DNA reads TGTGCCAGCAGTGCAGGGGTCGGGGAGCTGTTTTTT. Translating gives CASSAGVGELFF.

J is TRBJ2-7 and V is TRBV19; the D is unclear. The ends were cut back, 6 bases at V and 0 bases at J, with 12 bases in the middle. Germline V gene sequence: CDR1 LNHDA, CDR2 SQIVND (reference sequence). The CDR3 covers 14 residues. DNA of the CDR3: TGTGCCAGTAGGGCGGTGCACTCCTCCTACGAGCAGTACTTC. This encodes CASRAVHSSYEQYF.

CDR3 amino acids: CASSLGGQGHEQYF. In DNA form, the CDR3 reads TGTGCCAGCAGCTTAGGAGGACAAGGCCACGAGCAGTACTTC. The J gene is TRBJ2-7, the V gene TRBV11-1; D is possibly TRBD1 (5 bases). CDR1 is SGHAT, CDR2 FQDESV, per germline (reference sequence). Trimming removed 1 base at V and 5 bases at J, with 12 bases between. CDR3 size: 14 residues.

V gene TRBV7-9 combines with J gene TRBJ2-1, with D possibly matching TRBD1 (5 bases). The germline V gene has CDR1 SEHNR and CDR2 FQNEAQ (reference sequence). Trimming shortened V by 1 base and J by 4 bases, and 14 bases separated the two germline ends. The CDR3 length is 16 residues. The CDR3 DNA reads TGTGCCAGCAGCTTAGGACAGAGCCTAGGGTACAATGAGCAGTTCTTC. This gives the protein CASSLGQSLGYNEQFF.

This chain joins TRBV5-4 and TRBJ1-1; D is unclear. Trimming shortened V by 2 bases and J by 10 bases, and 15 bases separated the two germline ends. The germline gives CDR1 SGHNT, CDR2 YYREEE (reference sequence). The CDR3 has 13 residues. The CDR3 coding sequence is TGTGCCAGCAGCTTCCCCGGCGGTTTGGGAGCTTTCTTT. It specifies CASSFPGGLGAFF.

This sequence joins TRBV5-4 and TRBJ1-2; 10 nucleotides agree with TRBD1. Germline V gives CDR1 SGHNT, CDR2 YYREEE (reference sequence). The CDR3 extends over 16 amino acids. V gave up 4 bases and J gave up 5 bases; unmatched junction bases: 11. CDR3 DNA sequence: TGTGCCAGCAGCACCTCCGCGACAGGGGGCTCTTATGGCTACACCTTC. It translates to CASSTSATGGSYGYTF.

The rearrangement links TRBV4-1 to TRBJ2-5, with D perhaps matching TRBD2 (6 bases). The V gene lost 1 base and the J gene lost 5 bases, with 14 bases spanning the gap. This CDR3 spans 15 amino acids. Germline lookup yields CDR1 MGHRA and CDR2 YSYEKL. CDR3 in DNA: TGCGCCAGCAGCCAAGTTGGACTAATAGAGGAGACCCAGTACTTC. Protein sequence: CASSQVGLIEETQYF.

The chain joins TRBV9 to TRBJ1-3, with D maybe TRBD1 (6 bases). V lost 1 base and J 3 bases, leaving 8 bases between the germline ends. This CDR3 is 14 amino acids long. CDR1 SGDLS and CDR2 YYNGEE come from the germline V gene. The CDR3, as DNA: TGTGCCAGCAGCGTACAGGGGAGTGGAAACACCATATATTTT. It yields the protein CASSVQGSGNTIYF.

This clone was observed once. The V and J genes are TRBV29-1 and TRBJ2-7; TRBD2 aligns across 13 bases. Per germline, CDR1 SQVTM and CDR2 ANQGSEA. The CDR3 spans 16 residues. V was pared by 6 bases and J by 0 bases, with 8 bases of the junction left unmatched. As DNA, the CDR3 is TGCAGCGTCGTAACCGGGACTAGCGGGGCCTCCTACGAGCAGTACTTC. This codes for CSVVTGTSGASYEQYF.

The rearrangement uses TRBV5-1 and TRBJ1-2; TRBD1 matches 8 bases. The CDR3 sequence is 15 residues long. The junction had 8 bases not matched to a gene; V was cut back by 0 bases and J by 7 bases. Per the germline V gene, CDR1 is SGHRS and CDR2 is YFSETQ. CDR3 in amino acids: CASSLGTGGKSGYTF. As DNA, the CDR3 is TGCGCCAGCAGCTTGGGAACAGGGGGGAAAAGTGGCTACACCTTC.

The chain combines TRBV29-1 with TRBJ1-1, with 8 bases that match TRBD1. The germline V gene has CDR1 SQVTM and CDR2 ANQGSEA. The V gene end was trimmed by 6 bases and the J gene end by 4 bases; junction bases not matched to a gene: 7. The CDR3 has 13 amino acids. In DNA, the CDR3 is TGCAGCGTGCTTGACAGGGGCTCCACTGAAGCTTTCTTT. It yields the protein CSVLDRGSTEAFF. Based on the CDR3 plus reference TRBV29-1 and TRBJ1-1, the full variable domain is SAVISQKPSRDICQRGTSLTIQCQVDSQVTMMFWYRQQPGQSLTLIATANQGSEATYESGFVIDKFPISRPNLTFSTLTVSNMSPEDSSIYLCSVLDRGSTEAFFGQGTRLTVV.

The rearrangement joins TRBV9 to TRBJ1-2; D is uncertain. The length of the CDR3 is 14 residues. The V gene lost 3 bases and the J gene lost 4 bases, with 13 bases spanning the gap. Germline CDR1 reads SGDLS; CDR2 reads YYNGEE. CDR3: CASSAQALGYGYTF. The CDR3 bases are TGTGCCAGCAGCGCGCAGGCACTCGGCTATGGCTACACCTTC.

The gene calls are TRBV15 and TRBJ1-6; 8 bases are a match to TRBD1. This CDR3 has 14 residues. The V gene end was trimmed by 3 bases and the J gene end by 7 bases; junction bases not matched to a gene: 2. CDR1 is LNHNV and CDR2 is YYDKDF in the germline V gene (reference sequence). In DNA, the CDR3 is TGTGCCACCAGCAGGACAGGGGCGAATTCACCCCTCCACTTT. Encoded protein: CATSRTGANSPLHF.

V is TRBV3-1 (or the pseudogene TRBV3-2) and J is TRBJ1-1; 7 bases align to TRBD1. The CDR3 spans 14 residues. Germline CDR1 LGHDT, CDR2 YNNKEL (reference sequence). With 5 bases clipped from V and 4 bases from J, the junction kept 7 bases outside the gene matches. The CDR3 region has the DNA TGTGCCAGCAGCTTGCGGGACAGCTCCACTGAAGCTTTCTTT. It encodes CASSLRDSSTEAFF.

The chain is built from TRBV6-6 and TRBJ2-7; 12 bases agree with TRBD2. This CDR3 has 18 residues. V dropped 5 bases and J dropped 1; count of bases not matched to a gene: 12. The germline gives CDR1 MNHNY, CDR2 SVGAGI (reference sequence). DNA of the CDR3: TGTGCCAGCAGTCCTATCCTTCTAGCGGGGGGGAGTTCCTACGAGCAGTACTTC. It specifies CASSPILLAGGSSYEQYF.

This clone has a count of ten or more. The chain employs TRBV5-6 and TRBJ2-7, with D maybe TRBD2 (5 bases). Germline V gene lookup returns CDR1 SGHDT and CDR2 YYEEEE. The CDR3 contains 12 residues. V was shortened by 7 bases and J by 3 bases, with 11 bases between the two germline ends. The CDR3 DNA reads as TGTGCCAGCCGCGGGCTCGGCTACGAGCAGTACTTC. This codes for CASRGLGYEQYF.

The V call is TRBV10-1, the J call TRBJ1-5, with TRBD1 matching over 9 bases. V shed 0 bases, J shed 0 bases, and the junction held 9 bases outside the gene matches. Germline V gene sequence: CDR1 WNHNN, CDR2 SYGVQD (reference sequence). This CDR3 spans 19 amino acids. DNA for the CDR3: TGCGCCAGCAGTGAGTCGGCGTCGGGACAGGGTTTTAGCAATCAGCCCCAGCATTTT. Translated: CASSESASGQGFSNQPQHF.

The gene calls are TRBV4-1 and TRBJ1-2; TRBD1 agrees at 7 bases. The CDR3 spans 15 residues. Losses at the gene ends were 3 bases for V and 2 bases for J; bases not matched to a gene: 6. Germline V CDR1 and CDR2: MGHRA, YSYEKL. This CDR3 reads CASSQGTVENYGYTF. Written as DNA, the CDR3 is TGCGCCAGCAGCCAGGGGACAGTTGAAAACTATGGCTACACCTTC.

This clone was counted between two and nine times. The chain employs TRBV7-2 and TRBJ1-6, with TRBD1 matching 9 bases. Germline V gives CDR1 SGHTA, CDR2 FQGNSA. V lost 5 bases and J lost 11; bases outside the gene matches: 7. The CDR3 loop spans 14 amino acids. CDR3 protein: CASSRDRAAAPLHF. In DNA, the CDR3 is TGTGCCAGCAGCCGGGACAGGGCGGCGGCACCCCTCCACTTT.

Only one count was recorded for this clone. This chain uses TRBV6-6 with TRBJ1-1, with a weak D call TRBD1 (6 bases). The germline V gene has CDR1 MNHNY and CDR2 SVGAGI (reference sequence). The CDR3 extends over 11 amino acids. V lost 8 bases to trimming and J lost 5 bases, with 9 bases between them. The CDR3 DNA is TGTGCCAGCGGGACATGGACTGAAGCTTTCTTT. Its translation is CASGTWTEAFF.

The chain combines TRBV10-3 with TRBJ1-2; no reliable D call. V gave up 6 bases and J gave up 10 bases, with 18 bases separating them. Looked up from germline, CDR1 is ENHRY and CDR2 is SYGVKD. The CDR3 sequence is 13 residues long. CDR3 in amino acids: CAIRPLGSQVYTF. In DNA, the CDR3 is TGTGCCATCAGGCCCCTTGGATCCCAGGTCTACACCTTC.

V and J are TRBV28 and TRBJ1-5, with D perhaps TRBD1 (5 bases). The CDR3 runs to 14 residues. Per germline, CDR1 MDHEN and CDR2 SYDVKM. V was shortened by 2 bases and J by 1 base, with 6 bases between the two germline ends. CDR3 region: CASSLRQSNQPQHF. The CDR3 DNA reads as TGTGCCAGCAGTTTAAGACAGAGCAATCAGCCCCAGCATTTT.

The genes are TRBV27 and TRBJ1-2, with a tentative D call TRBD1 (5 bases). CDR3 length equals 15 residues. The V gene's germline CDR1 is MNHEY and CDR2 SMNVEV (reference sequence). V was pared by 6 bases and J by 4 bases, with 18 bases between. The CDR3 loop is CASRGGMGASYGYTF. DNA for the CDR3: TGTGCCAGCAGGGGGGGGATGGGCGCATCCTATGGCTACACCTTC.

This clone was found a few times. CDR3 sequence reads: CAWRDRGDTEAFF. The CDR3 nucleotides are TGTGCCTGGAGAGACAGGGGAGACACTGAAGCTTTCTTT. The gene calls are TRBV30 and TRBJ1-1; the match to TRBD1 covers 8 bases. This CDR3 contains 13 residues. V gave up 3 bases and J gave up 3 bases; unmatched junction bases: 3. Germline V CDR1 and CDR2: GTSNPN, SVGIG (reference sequence).

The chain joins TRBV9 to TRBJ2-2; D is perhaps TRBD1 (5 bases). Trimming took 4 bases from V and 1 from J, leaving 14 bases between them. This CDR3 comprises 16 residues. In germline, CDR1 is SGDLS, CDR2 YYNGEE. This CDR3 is CASSPTHGQNTGELFF. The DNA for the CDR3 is TGTGCCAGCAGCCCAACACACGGACAGAACACCGGGGAGCTGTTTTTT.